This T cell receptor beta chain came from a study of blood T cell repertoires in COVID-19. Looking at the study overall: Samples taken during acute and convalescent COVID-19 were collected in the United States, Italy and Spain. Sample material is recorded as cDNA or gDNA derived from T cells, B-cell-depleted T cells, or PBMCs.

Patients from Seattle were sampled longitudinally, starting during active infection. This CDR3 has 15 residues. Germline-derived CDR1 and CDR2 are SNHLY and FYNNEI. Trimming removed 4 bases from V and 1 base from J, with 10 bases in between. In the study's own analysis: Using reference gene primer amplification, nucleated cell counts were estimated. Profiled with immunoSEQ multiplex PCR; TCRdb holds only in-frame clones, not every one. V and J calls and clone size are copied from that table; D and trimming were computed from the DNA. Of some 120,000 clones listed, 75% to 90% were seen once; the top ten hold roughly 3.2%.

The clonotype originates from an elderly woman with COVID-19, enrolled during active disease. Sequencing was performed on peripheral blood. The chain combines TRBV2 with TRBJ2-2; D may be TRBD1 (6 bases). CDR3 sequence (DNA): TGTGCCAGCAGTGGAGGGGGACAGAACACCGGGGAGCTGTTTTTT. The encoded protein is CASSGGGQNTGELFF.